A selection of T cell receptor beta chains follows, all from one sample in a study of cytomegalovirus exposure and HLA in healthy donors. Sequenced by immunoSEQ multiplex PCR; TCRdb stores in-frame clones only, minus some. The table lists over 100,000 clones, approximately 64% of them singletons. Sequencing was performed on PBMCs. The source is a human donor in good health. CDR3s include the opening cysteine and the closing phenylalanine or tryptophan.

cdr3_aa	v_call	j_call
CAWFVYSGNTIYF	TRBV30	TRBJ1-3
CASSTSSTGDIQYF	TRBV19	TRBJ2-4
CASRQDRGYGYTF	TRBV25-1	TRBJ1-2
CASSPRRTGATDTQYF	TRBV11-3	TRBJ2-3
CASSVLARGDTGELFF	TRBV7-9	TRBJ2-2
CASSILTSGYSYNEQFF	TRBV19	TRBJ2-1
CASSPGTGGGEQYF	TRBV13	TRBJ2-7
CASSLIQEGANGYTF	TRBV7-9	TRBJ1-2
CASSLGGLNGVNEQFF	TRBV7-6	TRBJ2-1
CASSYSMAGNEQFF	TRBV6-5	TRBJ2-1
CASSLAGSGTSTDTQYF	TRBV11-2	TRBJ2-3
CASRREAVRDNEQFF	TRBV2	TRBJ2-1
CASSLGVGGVETQYF	TRBV7-9	TRBJ2-5
CASSFPTPPAQHF	TRBV28	TRBJ1-5